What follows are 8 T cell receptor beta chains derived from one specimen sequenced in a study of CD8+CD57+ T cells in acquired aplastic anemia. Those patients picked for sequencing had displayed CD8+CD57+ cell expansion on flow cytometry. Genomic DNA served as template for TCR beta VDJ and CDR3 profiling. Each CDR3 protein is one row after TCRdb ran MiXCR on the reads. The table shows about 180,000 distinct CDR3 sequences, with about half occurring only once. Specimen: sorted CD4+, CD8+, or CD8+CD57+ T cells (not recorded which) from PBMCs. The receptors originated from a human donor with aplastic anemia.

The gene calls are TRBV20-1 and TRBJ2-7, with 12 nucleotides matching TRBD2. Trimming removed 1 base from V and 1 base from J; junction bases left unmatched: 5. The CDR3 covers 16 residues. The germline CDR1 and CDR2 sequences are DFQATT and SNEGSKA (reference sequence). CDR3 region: CSARVRLAGVSYEQYF. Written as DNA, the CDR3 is TGCAGTGCTAGAGTGAGACTAGCGGGGGTTTCCTACGAGCAGTACTTC.

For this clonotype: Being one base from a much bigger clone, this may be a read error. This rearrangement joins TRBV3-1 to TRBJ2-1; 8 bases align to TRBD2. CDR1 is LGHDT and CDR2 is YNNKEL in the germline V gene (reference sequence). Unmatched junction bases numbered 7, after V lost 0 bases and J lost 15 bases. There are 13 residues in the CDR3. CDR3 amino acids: CASSQDRGGQRFF. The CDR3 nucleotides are TGTGCCAGCAGCCAAGATCGGGGGGGTCAGCGGTTCTTC.

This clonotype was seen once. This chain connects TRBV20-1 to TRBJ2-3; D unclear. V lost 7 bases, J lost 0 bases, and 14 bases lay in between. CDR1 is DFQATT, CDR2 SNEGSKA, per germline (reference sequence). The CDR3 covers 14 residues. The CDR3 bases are TGCAGTGTTTTGTTAAGGGATAGCACAGATACGCAGTATTTT. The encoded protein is CSVLLRDSTDTQYF.

The CDR3 sequence is CASHRGALDEQFF. CDR3 bases: TGTGCCAGCCACAGAGGCGCCCTCGATGAGCAGTTCTTC. The chain carries TRBV27 and TRBJ2-1; no clear D gene. Germline V lookup: CDR1 MNHEY, CDR2 SMNVEV (reference sequence). Trimming stripped 8 bases from V and 8 bases from J, with 16 bases between. This CDR3 has 13 residues.

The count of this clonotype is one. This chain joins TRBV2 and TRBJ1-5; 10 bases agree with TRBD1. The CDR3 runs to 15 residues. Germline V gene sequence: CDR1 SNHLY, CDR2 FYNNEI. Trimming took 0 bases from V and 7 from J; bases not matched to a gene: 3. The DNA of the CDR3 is TGTGCCAGCAGTGAAGCCGGGACAGGGGAACAGCCCCAGCATTTT. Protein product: CASSEAGTGEQPQHF.

CDR3: CASSITGDHQPQHF. The CDR3 DNA reads as TGTGCCAGTAGTATCACAGGGGATCATCAGCCCCAGCATTTT. The rearrangement links TRBV19 to TRBJ1-5, with 7 bases matching TRBD1. Losses at the gene ends were 3 bases for V and 5 bases for J; bases not matched to a gene: 4. In germline, CDR1 is LNHDA, CDR2 SQIVND (reference sequence). CDR3 length equals 14 residues.

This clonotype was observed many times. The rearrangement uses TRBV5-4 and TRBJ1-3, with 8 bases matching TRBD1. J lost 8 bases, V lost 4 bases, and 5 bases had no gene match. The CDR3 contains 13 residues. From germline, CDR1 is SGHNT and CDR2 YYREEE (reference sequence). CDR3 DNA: TGTGCCAGCAGCGCGGACAGGGAAGACACCATATATTTT. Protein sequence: CASSADREDTIYF.

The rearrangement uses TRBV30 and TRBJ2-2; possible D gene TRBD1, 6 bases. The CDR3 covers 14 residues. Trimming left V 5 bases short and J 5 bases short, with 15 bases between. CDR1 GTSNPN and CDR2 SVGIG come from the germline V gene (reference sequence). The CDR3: CAWDKLRGTGELFF. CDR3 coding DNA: TGTGCCTGGGATAAACTCAGGGGTACCGGGGAGCTGTTTTTT.